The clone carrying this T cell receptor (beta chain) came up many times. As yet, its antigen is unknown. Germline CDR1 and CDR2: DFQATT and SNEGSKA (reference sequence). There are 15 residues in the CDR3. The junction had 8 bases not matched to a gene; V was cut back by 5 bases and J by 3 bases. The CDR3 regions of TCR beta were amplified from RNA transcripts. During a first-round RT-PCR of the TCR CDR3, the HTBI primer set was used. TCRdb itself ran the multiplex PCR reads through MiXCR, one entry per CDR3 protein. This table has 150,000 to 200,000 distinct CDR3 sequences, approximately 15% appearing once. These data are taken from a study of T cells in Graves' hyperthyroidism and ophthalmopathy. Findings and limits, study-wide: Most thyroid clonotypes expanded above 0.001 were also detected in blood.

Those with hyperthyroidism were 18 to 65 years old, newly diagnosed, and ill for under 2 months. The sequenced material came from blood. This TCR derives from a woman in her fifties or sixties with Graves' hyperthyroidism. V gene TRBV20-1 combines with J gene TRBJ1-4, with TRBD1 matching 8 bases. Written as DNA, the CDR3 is TGCAGTGCTTCCCACCGGACAGGGTCTAATGAAAAACTGTTTTTT. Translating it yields CSASHRTGSNEKLFF.